The 28 T cell receptor beta chains below all came from one sample that was sequenced in a study of blood T cell repertoires in COVID-19. Profiled with immunoSEQ multiplex PCR; TCRdb holds only in-frame clones, not every one. The data hold 58,000 or so clones, with 60% to 85% observed a single time. Material for sequencing was peripheral blood. All receptors derive from a human donor in a cohort sampled during active COVID-19.

This clone was seen once. The V gene is TRBV5-4, the J gene TRBJ1-1, with D perhaps TRBD1 (6 bases). Between the trimmed V and J ends, which lost 4 bases and 1 base, there was a span of 14 bases. The length of the CDR3 is 15 residues. The germline V gene has CDR1 SGHNT and CDR2 YYREEE (reference sequence). The CDR3 is CASSPDGGWNTEAFF. The CDR3 coding sequence is TGTGCCAGCAGCCCTGATGGGGGCTGGAACACTGAAGCTTTCTTT.

This clone was picked up a small number of times. The gene calls are TRBV28 and TRBJ2-7; TRBD2 matches 7 bases. The germline V gene has CDR1 MDHEN and CDR2 SYDVKM. The length of the CDR3 is 19 residues. V trimming: 5 bases; J trimming: 5 bases; junction bases outside the gene matches: 24. CDR3 sequence reads: CASSPPQSGVGGSIHEQYF. Written as DNA, the CDR3 is TGTGCCAGCAGTCCTCCCCAGTCGGGTGTGGGCGGGAGTATCCACGAGCAGTACTTC. Based on the CDR3 plus reference TRBV28 and TRBJ2-7, the full variable domain is DVKVTQSSRYLVKRTGEKVFLECVQDMDHENMFWYRQDPGLGLRLIYFSYDVKMKEKGDIPEGYSVSREKKERFSLILESASTNQTSMYLCASSPPQSGVGGSIHEQYFGPGTRLTVT.

The chain uses TRBV5-1 and TRBJ2-7, with 8 bases that match TRBD1. The ends lost 0 bases at V and 7 bases at J; junction bases unmatched: 6. The CDR3 consists of 14 residues. Germline CDR1 is SGHRS and CDR2 is YFSETQ. CDR3 in DNA: TGCGCCAGCAGCTTGGCCCAGGGGGCACGGGAGCAGTACTTC. Its protein product is CASSLAQGAREQYF.

The V and J genes are TRBV23-1 and TRBJ2-7; 7 bases align to TRBD1. TRBV23-1 is an ORF for which the function is uncertain. The CDR3 has 16 amino acids. V lost 2 bases and J lost 3; bases outside the gene matches: 10. In DNA form, the CDR3 reads TGCGCCAGCAGTCAAAGACAGGGTTTTGGGGACTACGAGCAGTACTTC. Protein product: CASSQRQGFGDYEQYF.

This clone was seen more than once but under ten times. The V call is TRBV5-6, the J call TRBJ2-7; 11 bases align to TRBD2. CDR3 length: 14 residues. The germline CDR1 and CDR2 sequences are SGHDT and YYEEEE. V shed 0 bases, J shed 6 bases, and the junction held 2 bases outside the gene matches. The CDR3 sequence is CASSLGLAGFEQYF. The CDR3 coding sequence is TGTGCCAGCAGCTTGGGACTAGCGGGATTCGAGCAGTACTTC.

V usage is TRBV6-2 or TRBV6-3 and J usage is TRBJ1-6; D is undetermined. CDR3 length equals 14 residues. Trimming shortened V by 6 bases and J by 1 base, and 7 bases separated the two germline ends. Germline V CDR1 and CDR2: MNHEY, SVGEGT. The CDR3 DNA sequence: TGTGCCAGCAGCCCGCGATCCTATAATTCACCCCTCCACTTT. Translating it yields CASSPRSYNSPLHF.

V gene TRBV25-1 combines with J gene TRBJ1-1, with 8 nucleotides matching TRBD1. The ends lost 8 bases at V and 1 base at J; junction bases unmatched: 3. The germline V gene encodes CDR1 MGHDK and CDR2 SYGVNS. The CDR3 is made up of 13 amino acids. The chain's CDR3 is CASGGQGNTEAFF. In nucleotides, the CDR3 is TGTGCCAGCGGAGGACAGGGGAACACTGAAGCTTTCTTT.

J is TRBJ2-3 and V is TRBV27, with 10 bases matching TRBD2. The CDR3 has 15 residues. With 3 bases clipped from V and 1 base from J, the junction kept 1 base outside the gene matches. Germline V gene data show CDR1 as MNHEY and CDR2 as SMNVEV (reference sequence). The CDR3 loop is CASSFTSGGTDTQYF. DNA of the CDR3: TGTGCCAGCAGTTTCACTAGCGGGGGCACAGATACGCAGTATTTT.

Only one count was recorded for this clone. The genes are TRBV30 and TRBJ2-7; D unclear. With 3 bases removed from V and 4 bases from J, the gap between germline ends came to 7 bases. The CDR3 totals 11 residues. CDR1 is GTSNPN and CDR2 is SVGIG in the germline V gene (reference sequence). The CDR3 DNA reads TGTGCCTGGAGGGGCAATTACGAGCAGTACTTC. Its protein is CAWRGNYEQYF. The variable domain in full, with the rest retrieved from reference TRBV30 and TRBJ2-7, is SQTIHQWPATLVQPVGSPLSLECTVEGTSNPNLYWYRQAAGRGLQLLFYSVGIGQISSEVPQNLSASRPQDRQFILSSKKLLLSDSGFYLCAWRGNYEQYFGPGTRLTVT.

The rearrangement links TRBV2 to TRBJ2-7, with no clear D. V was pared by 6 bases and J by 0 bases, with 15 bases between. The germline CDR1 and CDR2 sequences are SNHLY and FYNNEI. The CDR3 extends over 15 amino acids. The CDR3 spells CASRVYDTSSYEQYF. The CDR3 coding sequence is TGTGCCAGCAGAGTGTATGACACCTCCTCCTACGAGCAGTACTTC. The whole variable domain, remainder taken from reference TRBV2 and TRBJ2-7, is EPEVTQTPSHQVTQMGQEVILRCVPISNHLYFYWYRQILGQKVEFLVSFYNNEISEKSEIFDDQFSVERPDGSNFTLKIRSTKLEDSAMYFCASRVYDTSSYEQYFGPGTRLTVT.

The V and J genes are TRBV7-9 and TRBJ2-7, with D uncertain. Per germline, CDR1 SEHNR and CDR2 FQNEAQ (reference sequence). CDR3 length equals 13 residues. Between the trimmed V and J ends, which lost 1 base and 2 bases, there was a span of 6 bases. The CDR3 nucleotides are TGTGCCAGCAGCTTAGTGGGCACCTACGAGCAGTACTTC. It translates to CASSLVGTYEQYF.

This chain uses TRBV19 with TRBJ1-5; D is perhaps TRBD1 (6 bases). This CDR3 spans 14 amino acids. Germline V CDR1 and CDR2: LNHDA, SQIVND (reference sequence). V dropped 4 bases and J dropped 5 bases, with 12 bases sitting between them. The CDR3 nucleotides read TGTGCCAGTAGTACCGTCCCAGGGGATCAGCCCCAGCATTTT. Protein sequence: CASSTVPGDQPQHF.

J is TRBJ2-1 and V is TRBV21-1; the D segment call TRBD2 is taken from the table without a DNA check. TRBV21-1 is a pseudogene. The CDR3 extends over 16 amino acids. The chain's CDR3 is CASSKDWRGCSGEQFF. The CDR3 nucleotides are TGTGCCAGCAGCAAAGACTGGCGGGGGTGCTCAGGGGAGCAGTTCTTC.

This chain connects TRBV9 to TRBJ2-6; D is possibly TRBD1 (5 bases). The V and J ends lost 1 base and 4 bases respectively, with 12 bases between them. This CDR3 has 16 residues. Germline CDR1 is SGDLS and CDR2 is YYNGEE. Here the CDR3 reads CASSVTQGSGANVLTF. CDR3 bases: TGTGCCAGCAGCGTAACCCAGGGCTCCGGGGCCAACGTCCTGACTTTC.

The V and J genes are TRBV7-6 and TRBJ2-1; the D gene is possibly TRBD1 (5 bases). The CDR3 loop spans 13 amino acids. The V and J ends lost 1 base and 4 bases respectively, with 5 bases between them. Germline lookup yields CDR1 SGHVS and CDR2 FNYEAQ. CDR3 sequence reads: CASSLGQYNEQFF. CDR3 in DNA: TGTGCCAGCAGCTTAGGACAGTACAATGAGCAGTTCTTC.

The chain uses TRBV18 and TRBJ1-1, with no clear D. The CDR3 runs to 15 residues. The germline V gene has CDR1 KGHSH and CDR2 LQKENI. Trimming removed 2 bases from V and 3 bases from J, with 13 bases in between. CDR3 loop: CASSPWVGEDTEAFF. CDR3 bases: TGTGCCAGCTCACCATGGGTCGGGGAAGACACTGAAGCTTTCTTT.

The chain uses TRBV9 and TRBJ2-7, with TRBD2 matching 15 bases. The CDR3 totals 15 residues. Unmatched junction bases numbered 2, after V lost 4 bases and J lost 3 bases. Germline V gene lookup returns CDR1 SGDLS and CDR2 YYNGEE. CDR3 protein: CASSPGLAGGYEQYF. The CDR3 DNA reads as TGTGCCAGCAGCCCGGGACTAGCGGGAGGCTACGAGCAGTACTTC.

This chain links TRBV6-6 with TRBJ2-7; 8 bases line up with TRBD1. Germline lookup yields CDR1 MNHNY and CDR2 SVGAGI (reference sequence). The V segment lost 3 bases and the J segment 7 bases; nucleotides outside the gene matches: 8. This CDR3 comprises 14 residues. In DNA form, the CDR3 reads TGTGCCAGCAGTTATTCGGACAGGGCACAGGAGCAGTACTTC. The encoded protein is CASSYSDRAQEQYF.

The chain carries TRBV15 and TRBJ2-3; D remains unclear. CDR1 and CDR2 from the germline V gene are LNHNV and YYDKDF (reference sequence). CDR3 size: 13 residues. Trimming removed 1 base at V and 2 bases at J, with 4 bases between. The CDR3 region is CATSRVNTDTQYF. The CDR3 DNA is TGTGCCACCAGCAGAGTTAACACAGATACGCAGTATTTT.

The chain joins TRBV30 to TRBJ2-7; 7 bases align to TRBD2. After removal of 1 base from V and 6 bases from J, the junction contained 18 bases not matched to a gene. Germline V gene data show CDR1 as GTSNPN and CDR2 as SVGIG (reference sequence). CDR3 size: 17 residues. The DNA for the CDR3 is TGTGCCTGGAGTGAGGGAGGGGCCAAGGGTCGACTGGGCGAGCAGTACTTC. Amino acid sequence: CAWSEGGAKGRLGEQYF.

This clone turned up a few times. V gene TRBV27 combines with J gene TRBJ2-5; 9 bases agree with TRBD2. Germline CDR1 reads MNHEY; CDR2 reads SMNVEV (reference sequence). The junction had 8 bases not matched to a gene; V was cut back by 0 bases and J by 3 bases. This CDR3 spans 17 amino acids. CDR3 DNA: TGTGCCAGCAGTTTATCGTACCCAGCGGGAGGAGAAGAGACCCAGTACTTC. It specifies CASSLSYPAGGEETQYF.

This clone was seen a single time. The rearrangement uses TRBV4-1 and TRBJ2-1; 10 nucleotides align to TRBD2. Trimming removed 1 base from V and 11 bases from J; junction bases left unmatched: 5. The CDR3 sequence is 14 residues long. Germline CDR1 MGHRA, CDR2 YSYEKL. Written as DNA, the CDR3 is TGCGCCAGCAGCCAAGGGCTAGCGGGAGATAAGCAGTTCTTC. Its translation is CASSQGLAGDKQFF.

CDR3 sequence reads: CASSYRQTGAYEQYF. CDR3 nucleotides: TGTGCCAGCAGTTACCGTCAGACAGGCGCCTACGAGCAGTACTTC. The chain recombines TRBV6-5 with TRBJ2-7; possibly TRBD1 for D (6 bases). CDR3 length equals 15 residues. V lost 2 bases, J lost 2 bases, and 13 bases lay in between. Per the germline V gene, CDR1 is MNHEY and CDR2 is SVGAGI.

The chain employs TRBV27 and TRBJ2-3; D possibly corresponds to TRBD1 (6 bases). Germline CDR1 and CDR2: MNHEY and SMNVEV (reference sequence). The CDR3 is 14 amino acids. Trimming pared 6 bases from V and 2 bases from J, leaving 12 bases between. Written as DNA, the CDR3 is TGTGCCAGCAGCATCCGGACAGCCACAGATACGCAGTATTTT. Translated, it gives CASSIRTATDTQYF.

This chain joins TRBV27 and TRBJ2-2, with D possibly TRBD2 on 6 matching bases. This CDR3 contains 15 residues. CDR1 and CDR2 from the germline V gene are MNHEY and SMNVEV (reference sequence). V was cut by 8 bases and J by 5 bases, with 18 bases left in between. The chain's CDR3 is CASGEDGWGTGELFF. In DNA form, the CDR3 reads TGTGCCAGCGGGGAGGACGGATGGGGGACCGGGGAGCTGTTTTTT.

The chain has TRBV6-6 and TRBJ2-1, with 13 bases matching TRBD2. The germline V gene has CDR1 MNHNY and CDR2 SVGAGI (reference sequence). V was clipped by 2 bases and J by 9 bases; unmatched bases: 7. The length of the CDR3 is 16 residues. The CDR3 loop is CASSYPGLAGASEQFF. In DNA form, the CDR3 reads TGTGCCAGCAGTTACCCTGGACTAGCGGGGGCGAGTGAGCAGTTCTTC.

The rearrangement joins TRBV7-8 to TRBJ2-3; TRBD2 matches 7 bases. With V trimmed by 4 bases and J by 1 base, 5 bases remained unmatched. CDR3 length: 15 amino acids. Germline values: CDR1 SGHVS, CDR2 FQNEAQ. Here the CDR3 DNA reads TGTGCCAGCAGCTCCGGGACTACTCGCACAGATACGCAGTATTTT. It encodes CASSSGTTRTDTQYF.

V gene TRBV3-1 (or the pseudogene TRBV3-2) combines with J gene TRBJ2-6; D remains unclear. CDR1 is LGHDT and CDR2 is YNNKEL in the germline V gene (reference sequence). The CDR3 is made up of 15 amino acids. V lost 4 bases and J 2 bases, leaving 9 bases between the germline ends. CDR3 region: CASSLALTGANVLTF. The CDR3, as DNA: TGTGCCAGCAGCCTCGCCCTAACTGGGGCCAACGTCCTGACTTTC.